Listed below are T cell receptor beta chains from one sample, sequenced in a study of response to subunit inactivated influenza vaccine. TCRdb called the RT-PCR reads again in MiXCR, with one record for every CDR3 protein. Of 560,000 or so distinct CDR3 sequences in the sample, approximately 7.7% were seen once. Sequencing used PBMCs from blood, obtained 23 to 25 months after vaccination. The receptors derive from a man aged 50-75 years who received an inactivated influenza vaccine. Both conserved end residues are part of each CDR3. D genes are given only for firm matches. Rows may omit the clone size; those that give it use once, few, many or a size class.

D gene: TRBD2; clone size: NA; V gene: TRBV12-3/TRBV12-4; J gene: TRBJ2-7; CDR3 DNA: TGTGCCAGCAGTCGGGGGACTAGCGGGGGGCTTTTACGCTACGAGCAGTACTTC; CDR3 protein: CASSRGTSGGLLRYEQYF
D gene: NA; clone size: NA; V gene: TRBV5-5; J gene: TRBJ2-7; CDR3 DNA: TGTGCCAGCAGCAGGAAGAAGACAGGTCCCTCCTACGAGCAGTACTTC; CDR3 protein: CASSRKKTGPSYEQYF
D gene: NA; clone size: NA; V gene: TRBV20-1; J gene: TRBJ2-7; CDR3 DNA: TGCAGTGTGCAGGGACTCCTAGACTCCTACGAGCAGTACTTC; CDR3 protein: CSVQGLLDSYEQYF
D gene: TRBD1; clone size: few; V gene: TRBV5-1; J gene: TRBJ2-1; CDR3 DNA: TGCGCCAGCAGCTTGTCCCTCACAGGGGGTAGGAATGAGCAGTTCTTC; CDR3 protein: CASSLSLTGGRNEQFF
D gene: NA; clone size: few; V gene: TRBV18; J gene: TRBJ1-1; CDR3 DNA: TGTGCCAGCTCGCTTTTAGAACAAACTGAAGCTTTCTTT; CDR3 protein: CASSLLEQTEAFF
D gene: TRBD1; clone size: few; V gene: TRBV28; J gene: TRBJ1-5; CDR3 DNA: TGTGCCAGTTTCGTAGGGGGCAACAATCAGCCCCAGCATTTT; CDR3 protein: CASFVGGNNQPQHF
D gene: TRBD1; clone size: NA; V gene: TRBV2; J gene: TRBJ2-1; CDR3 DNA: TGTGCCAGCAGTGCGATAACAGGGGCCCCCTACAATGAGCAGTTCTTC; CDR3 protein: CASSAITGAPYNEQFF
D gene: TRBD2; clone size: NA; V gene: TRBV5-1; J gene: TRBJ2-1; CDR3 DNA: TGCGCCAGCAGAGCCGGGACTACCCCCTACAATGAGCAGTTCTTC; CDR3 protein: CASRAGTTPYNEQFF
D gene: TRBD1; clone size: many; V gene: TRBV2; J gene: TRBJ2-1; CDR3 DNA: TGTGCCAGCAAGGGACAGGGGTTTCTCAATGAGCAGTTCTTC; CDR3 protein: CASKGQGFLNEQFF
D gene: NA; clone size: few; V gene: TRBV20-1; J gene: TRBJ2-1; CDR3 DNA: TGCAGTGCTCCCGCTCTACAGGTTGAGCAGTTCTTC; CDR3 protein: CSAPALQVEQFF
D gene: NA; clone size: NA; V gene: TRBV6-5; J gene: TRBJ2-4; CDR3 DNA: TGTGCCAGCAGTTACTCCGGGATGCCTGGAAACATTCAGTACTTC; CDR3 protein: CASSYSGMPGNIQYF
D gene: NA; clone size: many; V gene: TRBV11-2; J gene: TRBJ2-3; CDR3 DNA: TGTGCCAGCAGCTACGGACACACGACCACAGATACGCAGTATTTT; CDR3 protein: CASSYGHTTTDTQYF
D gene: TRBD2; clone size: few; V gene: TRBV7-9; J gene: TRBJ2-7; CDR3 DNA: TGTGCCAGCAGCTTGGGACTAGCGGGGGCGAGCTCCTACGAGCAGTACTTC; CDR3 protein: CASSLGLAGASSYEQYF
D gene: TRBD2; clone size: NA; V gene: TRBV18; J gene: TRBJ2-7; CDR3 DNA: TGTGCCAGCTCAGGACTAGCGGGAGATATTAGCGAGCAGTACTTC; CDR3 protein: CASSGLAGDISEQYF
D gene: TRBD2; clone size: few; V gene: TRBV20-1; J gene: TRBJ2-3; CDR3 DNA: TGCAGTGCTGCCTCCGGGACTAGCGACGAGTTGGATACGCAGTATTTT; CDR3 protein: CSAASGTSDELDTQYF
D gene: TRBD2; clone size: NA; V gene: TRBV5-1; J gene: TRBJ2-7; CDR3 DNA: TGCGCCAGCAGCCGAGATCCAGCGGGAGGGTCTTACGAGCAGTACTTC; CDR3 protein: CASSRDPAGGSYEQYF
D gene: TRBD1; clone size: many; V gene: TRBV29-1; J gene: TRBJ2-4; CDR3 DNA: TGCAGCGCCCTCGGACAGGGGGCTGGCATTCAGTACTTC; CDR3 protein: CSALGQGAGIQYF
D gene: NA; clone size: many; V gene: TRBV10-1; J gene: TRBJ2-2; CDR3 DNA: TGCGCCAGCAGTGGACAGAAGAACACCGGGGAGCTGTTTTTT; CDR3 protein: CASSGQKNTGELFF
D gene: NA; clone size: many; V gene: TRBV7-9; J gene: TRBJ2-7; CDR3 DNA: TGTGCCGTTACTCCCTTGGCGCGGACTATCTCCTACGAGCAGTACTTC; CDR3 protein: CAVTPLARTISYEQYF
D gene: NA; clone size: many; V gene: TRBV3-1; J gene: TRBJ1-1; CDR3 DNA: TGTGCCAGCAGCCCAAGGGGCGGTTTTGGAGCTTTCTTT; CDR3 protein: CASSPRGGFGAFF
D gene: TRBD2; clone size: few; V gene: TRBV20-1; J gene: TRBJ2-1; CDR3 DNA: TGCAGTGCTAGAGATCCAGGACTAGCGGTACGATTTAACTACAATGAGCAGTTCTTC; CDR3 protein: CSARDPGLAVRFNYNEQFF
D gene: NA; clone size: NA; V gene: TRBV7-6; J gene: TRBJ1-6; CDR3 DNA: TGTGCCAGCAGCCCGCGGGGGGGATATAATTCACCCCTCCACTTT; CDR3 protein: CASSPRGGYNSPLHF
D gene: TRBD2; clone size: few; V gene: TRBV14; J gene: TRBJ2-1; CDR3 DNA: TGTGCCAGCAGCCTAAGGGGACTAGCGGGAGGTCGATCCTACAATGAGCAGTTCTTC; CDR3 protein: CASSLRGLAGGRSYNEQFF
D gene: NA; clone size: medium-sized; V gene: TRBV20-1; J gene: TRBJ2-5; CDR3 DNA: TGCAGTGCTAGAGTTGTGGGAGGAGGTGAGACCCAGTACTTC; CDR3 protein: CSARVVGGGETQYF
D gene: NA; clone size: many; V gene: TRBV2; J gene: TRBJ2-7; CDR3 DNA: TGTGCCAGCAGTGTGCAGGATTCCTACGAGCAGTACTTC; CDR3 protein: CASSVQDSYEQYF
D gene: TRBD2; clone size: NA; V gene: TRBV20-1; J gene: TRBJ2-5; CDR3 DNA: TGCAGTGCTGTAGCGGGAGGCGGTGAGACCCAGTACTTC; CDR3 protein: CSAVAGGGETQYF
D gene: NA; clone size: NA; V gene: TRBV6-5; J gene: TRBJ1-2; CDR3 DNA: TGTGCCAGCAGTTACTCGGGAACTAACTATGGCTACACCTTC; CDR3 protein: CASSYSGTNYGYTF
D gene: TRBD1; clone size: NA; V gene: TRBV10-2; J gene: TRBJ2-2; CDR3 DNA: TGCGCCAGCAGTGTGGGACAGGGTAAAACCGGGGAGCTGTTTTTT; CDR3 protein: CASSVGQGKTGELFF
D gene: NA; clone size: many; V gene: TRBV3-1; J gene: TRBJ1-1; CDR3 DNA: TGTGCCAGCAGCCATAGGAGTACTGAAGCTTTCTTT; CDR3 protein: CASSHRSTEAFF
D gene: TRBD1; clone size: few; V gene: TRBV4-2; J gene: TRBJ1-1; CDR3 DNA: TGTGCCAGCAGCCAAGGGGACAGAGAATATGAAGCTTTCTTT; CDR3 protein: CASSQGDREYEAFF
D gene: NA; clone size: many; V gene: TRBV14; J gene: TRBJ1-1; CDR3 DNA: TGTGCCAGCCGGGGACCGCAGCTAAACACTGAAGCTTTCTTT; CDR3 protein: CASRGPQLNTEAFF
D gene: TRBD2; clone size: NA; V gene: TRBV4-3; J gene: TRBJ2-1; CDR3 DNA: TGCGCCAGCAGCCAAGATCCGCGCGGGGGGGCCAATGAGCAGTTCTTC; CDR3 protein: CASSQDPRGGANEQFF
D gene: NA; clone size: NA; V gene: TRBV6-5; J gene: TRBJ1-4; CDR3 DNA: TGTGCCAGCAGTTTGGCAGGGCAGGAAAAACTGTTTTTT; CDR3 protein: CASSLAGQEKLFF
D gene: TRBD1; clone size: few; V gene: TRBV19; J gene: TRBJ1-1; CDR3 DNA: TGTGCCAGTAGTACCCCCCCGTGGCAGGGGGCGACAACTGAAGCTTTCTTT; CDR3 protein: CASSTPPWQGATTEAFF
D gene: TRBD1; clone size: many; V gene: TRBV7-9; J gene: TRBJ1-2; CDR3 DNA: TGTGCCAGCATCGATCAACGGACAGGGGGTAACTATGGCTACACCTTC; CDR3 protein: CASIDQRTGGNYGYTF
D gene: TRBD2; clone size: few; V gene: TRBV12-3/TRBV12-4; J gene: TRBJ2-1; CDR3 DNA: TGTGCCAGCAGTCACACTAGCGATTGGGAGCAGTTCTTC; CDR3 protein: CASSHTSDWEQFF
D gene: TRBD1; clone size: many; V gene: TRBV29-1; J gene: TRBJ2-1; CDR3 DNA: TGCAGCGTCGGCGGGACAGGGGGATTAGGGCAGTTCTTC; CDR3 protein: CSVGGTGGLGQFF
D gene: TRBD2; clone size: NA; V gene: TRBV18; J gene: TRBJ2-1; CDR3 DNA: TGTGCCAGCTCAAGACTAGCGAACCCTTACAATGAGCAGTTCTTC; CDR3 protein: CASSRLANPYNEQFF
D gene: NA; clone size: NA; V gene: TRBV12-3/TRBV12-4; J gene: TRBJ1-2; CDR3 DNA: TGTGCCAGCAGCCCGAGATTACGGGGCGCGAATGGCTACACCTTC; CDR3 protein: CASSPRLRGANGYTF
D gene: NA; clone size: many; V gene: TRBV5-1; J gene: TRBJ2-2; CDR3 DNA: TGCGCCAGCAGCTTGTTTCCTAGAAACACCGGGGAGCTGTTTTTT; CDR3 protein: CASSLFPRNTGELFF
D gene: NA; clone size: few; V gene: TRBV11-2; J gene: TRBJ2-3; CDR3 DNA: TGTGCCAGCAGCTTAGTAGGCGGGCACACAGATACGCAGTATTTT; CDR3 protein: CASSLVGGHTDTQYF
D gene: TRBD1; clone size: many; V gene: TRBV12-3/TRBV12-4; J gene: TRBJ1-1; CDR3 DNA: TGTGCCAGCAAATCTGACAGGGGGATTGAAGCTTTCTTT; CDR3 protein: CASKSDRGIEAFF
D gene: NA; clone size: NA; V gene: TRBV5-5; J gene: TRBJ2-5; CDR3 DNA: TGTGCCAGCAGCCGCACCCCCCAAGGAGGGGAGACCCAGTACTTC; CDR3 protein: CASSRTPQGGETQYF
D gene: TRBD2; clone size: few; V gene: TRBV28; J gene: TRBJ2-1; CDR3 DNA: TGTGCCAGCAGTTTGAGCGGGAGTGGTTCCTACAATGAGCAGTTCTTC; CDR3 protein: CASSLSGSGSYNEQFF